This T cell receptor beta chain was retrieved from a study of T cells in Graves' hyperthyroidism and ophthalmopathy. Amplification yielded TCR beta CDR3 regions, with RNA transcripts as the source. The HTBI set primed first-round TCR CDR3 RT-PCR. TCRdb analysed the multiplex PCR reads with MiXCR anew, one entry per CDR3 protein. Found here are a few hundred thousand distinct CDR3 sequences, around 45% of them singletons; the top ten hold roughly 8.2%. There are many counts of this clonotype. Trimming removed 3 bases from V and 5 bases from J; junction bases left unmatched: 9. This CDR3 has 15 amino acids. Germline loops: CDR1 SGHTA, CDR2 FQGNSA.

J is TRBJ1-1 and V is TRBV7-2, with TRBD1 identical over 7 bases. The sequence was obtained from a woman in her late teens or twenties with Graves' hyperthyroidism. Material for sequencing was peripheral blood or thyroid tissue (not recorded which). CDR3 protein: CASSFLPGQLTEAFF. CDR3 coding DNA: TGTGCCAGCAGCTTCCTCCCGGGACAGTTGACTGAAGCTTTCTTT.